Sequencing of this T cell receptor beta chain was carried out in a study of tissue T cells after allogeneic stem cell transplantation (dated by TCRdb to between 2021 and 2024). About the full investigation: The study profiled TCR beta repertoires in many tissues obtained from research autopsies of patients with and without GVHD, and also in mouse models of GVHD. The human arm was a prospective observational study without blinding or randomization. General study outcomes and caveats: The study did not establish which tissue TCRs were alloreactive or antigen-specific, and some clones may have been host cells that persisted. Only a few T cell clones appeared in more than one patient, yet motif-based clustering showed tissue-specific repertoire signatures that were shared between patients. Within patients, how anatomically similar tissues were was a major factor shaping TCR repertoire composition, regardless of disease or transplant status. In both patients and mice, T cells from blood and spleen picked up only a limited part of the TCR repertoire that was detected in tissues. The patient cohort was small and varied clinically, and sampling depth was recognized as a limitation.

From V the trimming removes 5 bases and from J it removes 4 bases, while the gene matches leave 2 bases of the junction unaccounted for. CDR1 and CDR2 were assigned from the germline V gene (reference sequence) as SNHLY and FYNGKV. The CDR3 runs 14 residues from the cysteine to the phenylalanine. Shown are 39 bases from within the CDR3, in frame from base 1. The library relied on the immunoSEQ multiplex PCR assay. TCRbeta CDR3 sequencing was done by Adaptive Biotechnologies at survey depth, reporting CDR3 sequences, V/J genes, productive frequency and template counts. Amplification of TCR beta CDR3 regions started from genomic DNA instead of RNA. The paper's data handling went like this. Jensen-Shannon divergence was used to quantify pairwise repertoire overlap between tissues, with a value of 1 meaning complete divergence and a value of 0 meaning identical repertoires. Tissues were clustered by single-linkage agglomerative hierarchical clustering of pairwise JSD values and displayed as dendrograms. GLIPH2 was run on all patient samples with simulation_depth 1000, kmer_min_depth 3 and cdr3_length_cutoff 8, and groups with more than two unique CDR3s were retained. A standardized tissue-overlap score extrapolated Jaccard GLIPH-group overlap across patients to a standard repertoire size of 1000 clones. Linear mixed-effect models, with tissue included as a fixed effect and individual included as a random effect, were used to assess associations of diversity with clinical or experimental variables. TCRdb's version of the immuneACCESS table is confined to in-frame rearrangements and falls short of the full clone set. An unresolved V gene accounts for under half of the shortfall where checked; the remainder is of unknown origin. V, J and clone size were drawn from that table, and D and trimming were deduced from the DNA. The sample has about 48,000 clones on record, approximately 70% of them singletons. Approximately 0.55% of the sample lies in the top ten.

This clone was counted once. The antigen it binds to is not known. Because this receptor comes from a mouse, its gene names and germline sequences follow the mouse reference. The read ends 1 residue before the CDR3 terminus; that terminus is restored from the germline J gene. The sample was sorted cells pooled from one or two spleens. The receptor's source is a pool of C57BL/6 mice in good health. The rearrangement combines TRBV3 with TRBJ2-1; the junction holds 10 bases that match TRBD1. The CDR3 protein sequence reads: CASSPGQGYAEQFF. The part of the CDR3 DNA that was read is TGTGCCAGCAGCCCGGGACAGGGGTATGCTGAGCAGTTC.